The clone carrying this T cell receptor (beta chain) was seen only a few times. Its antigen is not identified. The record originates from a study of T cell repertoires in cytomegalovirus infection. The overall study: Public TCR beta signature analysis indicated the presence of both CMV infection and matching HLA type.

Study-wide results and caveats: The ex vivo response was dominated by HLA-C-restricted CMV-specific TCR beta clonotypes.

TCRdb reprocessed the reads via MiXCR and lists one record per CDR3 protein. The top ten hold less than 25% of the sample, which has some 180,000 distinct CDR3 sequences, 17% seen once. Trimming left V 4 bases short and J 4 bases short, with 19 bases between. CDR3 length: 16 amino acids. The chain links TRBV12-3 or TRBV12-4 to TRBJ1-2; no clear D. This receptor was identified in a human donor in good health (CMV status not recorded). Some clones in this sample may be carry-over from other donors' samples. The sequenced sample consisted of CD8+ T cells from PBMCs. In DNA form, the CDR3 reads TGTGCCAGCAGTTCCGACCGGGAACCCGTTTTCTATGGCTACACCTTC. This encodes CASSSDREPVFYGYTF.